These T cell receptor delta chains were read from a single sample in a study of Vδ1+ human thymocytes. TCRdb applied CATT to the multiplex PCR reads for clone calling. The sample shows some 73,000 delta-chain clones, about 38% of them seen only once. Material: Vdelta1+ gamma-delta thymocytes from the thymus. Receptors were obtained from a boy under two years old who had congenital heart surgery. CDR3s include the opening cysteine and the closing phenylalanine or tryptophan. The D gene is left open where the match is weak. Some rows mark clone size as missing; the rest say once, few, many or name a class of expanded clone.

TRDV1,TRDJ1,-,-,CALGGNLPCGGSDTYTDKLIF,TGTGCTCTTGGGGGGAACCTTCCCTGCGGGGGATCCGACACGTACACCGATAAACTCATCTTT
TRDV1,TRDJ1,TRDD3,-,CALGDPQGDTICTDKLIF,TGTGCTCTTGGGGACCCCCAAGGGGATACAATCTGCACCGATAAACTCATCTTT
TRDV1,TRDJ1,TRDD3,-,CALGGPFHTGGLGCDKLIF,TGTGCTCTTGGGGGACCATTCCATACTGGGGGATTAGGTTGCGATAAACTCATCTTT
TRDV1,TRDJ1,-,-,CALGEPSYIGTGTPHYDKLIF,TGTGCTCTTGGGGAACCCTCCTACATCGGTACTGGGACACCCCATTACGATAAACTCATCTTT
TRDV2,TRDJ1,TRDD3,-,CACDTGTYWGIRLDRRTDKLIF,TGTGCCTGTGACACCGGTACGTACTGGGGGATACGACTAGATCGAAGGACCGATAAACTCATCTTT
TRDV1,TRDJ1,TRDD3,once,CALGELINPTWAGGYTDKLIF,TGTGCTCTTGGGGAACTAATTAATCCAACCTGGGCTGGGGGATACACCGATAAACTCATCTTT
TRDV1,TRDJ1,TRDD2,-,CALGDLAFLETGIPPYTDKLIF,TGTGCTCTTGGGGACTTGGCCTTCCTAGAGACTGGCATCCCTCCGTACACCGATAAACTCATCTTT
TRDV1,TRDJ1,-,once,CALGVRGAGSSSLAYKLIF,TGTGCTCTTGGTGTCCGGGGGGCGGGTTCCTCTAGTTTGGCCTATAAACTCATCTTT
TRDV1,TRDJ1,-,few,CALAYAKRFYIAPRTDKLIF,TGTGCTCTTGCCTACGCCAAAAGATTCTACATCGCCCCCCGAACCGATAAACTCATCTTT
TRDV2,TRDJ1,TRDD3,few,CACETLVLGDTNTDKLIF,TGTGCCTGTGAAACCCTGGTACTGGGGGATACTAACACCGATAAACTCATCTTT
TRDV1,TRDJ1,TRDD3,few,CALGELMSGPTYWGILRYTDKLIF,TGTGCTCTTGGGGAACTAATGTCGGGGCCTACGTACTGGGGGATACTGAGGTACACCGATAAACTCATCTTT
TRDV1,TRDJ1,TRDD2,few,CALGDLPTFNWGGDKLIF,TGTGCTCTTGGGGACCTTCCTACGTTTAACTGGGGTGGCGATAAACTCATCTTT
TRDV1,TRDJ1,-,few,CALGEGRLFRHERGPKLIF,TGCGCTCTTGGGGAAGGGAGGCTTTTTCGCCACGAACGGGGGCCTAAACTCATCTTT
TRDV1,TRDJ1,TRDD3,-,CALGGIPQSYWGIRTYTDKLIF,TGTGCTCTTGGGGGAATTCCCCAATCATACTGGGGGATAAGAACGTACACCGATAAACTCATCTTT
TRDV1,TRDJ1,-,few,CALGEAFLRGWGIRNTDKLIF,TGTGCTCTTGGGGAAGCCTTCCTACGGGGATGGGGGATTCGAAACACCGATAAACTCATCTTT
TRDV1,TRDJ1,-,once,CALGEITMLGDKLIF,TGTGCTCTTGGGGAAATTACTATGCTGGGGGATAAACTCATCTTT
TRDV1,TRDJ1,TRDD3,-,CALGERSGPLLGGIGKLIF,TGTGCTCTTGGGGAACGCTCCGGCCCTTTACTGGGGGGAATCGGCAAACTCATCTTT
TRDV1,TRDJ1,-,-,CALGERSKVPYVGLRESGTDKLIF,TGTGCTCTTGGGGAAAGATCCAAGGTCCCCTACGTCGGACTGAGGGAGTCTGGCACCGATAAACTCATCTTT
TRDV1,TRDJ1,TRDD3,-,CALGEGWYWGSHHTDKLIF,TGTGCTCTTGGGGAAGGGTGGTACTGGGGGTCACACCACACCGATAAACTCATCTTT
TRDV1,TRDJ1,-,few,CALGELGEDGDKLIF,TGTGCTCTTGGGGAACTTGGAGAGGACGGCGATAAACTCATCTTT
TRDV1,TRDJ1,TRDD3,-,CALGELRGDTGRTDKLIF,TGTGCTCTTGGGGAACTACGAGGGGATACCGGACGTACCGATAAACTCATCTTT
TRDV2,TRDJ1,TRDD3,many,CACDTSWGDHTDKLIF,TGTGCCTGTGACACCTCCTGGGGGGACCACACCGATAAACTCATCTTT
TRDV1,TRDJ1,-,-,CALGETSGPTGPSGKLIF,TGTGCTCTTGGGGAAACATCGGGGCCAACTGGGCCGTCTGGTAAACTCATCTTT
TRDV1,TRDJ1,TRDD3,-,CALGEGFGHILGYTDKLIF,TGTGCTCTTGGGGAAGGCTTCGGACATATACTGGGGTACACCGATAAACTCATCTTT
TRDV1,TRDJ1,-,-,CALGRPQYTDKLIF,TGTGCTCTTGGGCGACCGCAGTACACCGATAAACTCATCTTT
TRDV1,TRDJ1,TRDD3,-,CALGERRVILGGTSTDKLIF,TGTGCTCTTGGGGAACGAAGGGTAATACTGGGGGGCACATCCACCGATAAACTCATCTTT
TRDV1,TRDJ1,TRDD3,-,CALGEILRWGRRTLCLGKLIF,TGTGCTCTTGGGGAAATCCTGAGATGGGGGAGACGTACCCTCTGTCTCGGCAAACTCATCTTT
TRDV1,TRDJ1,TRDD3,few,CALGELSRAFLANTGGYEKLIF,TGTGCTCTTGGGGAACTTTCGCGGGCCTTCCTAGCGAATACTGGGGGATACGAAAAACTCATCTTT
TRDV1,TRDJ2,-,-,CALGELKKGTAQLFF,TGTGCTCTTGGGGAACTCAAAAAGGGGACAGCACAACTCTTCTTT
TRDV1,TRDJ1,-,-,CALGGRTGVRQRQTDKLIF,TGTGCTCTTGGGGGACGGACCGGGGTTAGACAGAGACAGACCGATAAACTCATCTTT
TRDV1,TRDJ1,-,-,CALGELTSLVSADKLIF,TGTGCTCTTGGGGAACTAACTTCCCTTGTTAGTGCCGATAAACTCATCTTT
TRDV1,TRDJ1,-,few,CALGPPLFGVEYTDKLIF,TGTGCTCTTGGGCCCCCTTTGTTTGGGGTGGAGTACACCGATAAACTCATCTTT
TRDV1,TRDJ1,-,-,CALGVAWGRRPYTDKLIF,TGTGCTCTTGGGGTTGCCTGGGGACGGCGACCGTACACCGATAAACTCATCTTT
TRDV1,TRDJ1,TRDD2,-,CALNSYVNARRGPDPNDTDKLIF,TGTGCTCTAAATTCCTACGTAAATGCCCGGCGGGGGCCCGACCCGAATGACACCGATAAACTCATCTTT
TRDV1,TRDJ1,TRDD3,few,CALGVSPFPPGDTNDKLIF,TGTGCTCTTGGGGTCTCCCCCTTCCCCCCGGGGGATACTAACGATAAACTCATCTTT
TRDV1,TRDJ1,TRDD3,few,CALGTVTGVYDKLIF,TGTGCTCTTGGTACCGTTACTGGGGTGTACGATAAACTCATCTTT
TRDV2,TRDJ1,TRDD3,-,CACDLTGGSLPDKLIF,TGTGCCTGTGACCTTACTGGGGGATCATTGCCCGATAAACTCATCTTT
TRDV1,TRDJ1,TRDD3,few,CALGEPYPVLGDLSDKLIF,TGTGCTCTTGGGGAACCCTACCCTGTACTGGGGGATCTCTCCGATAAACTCATCTTT
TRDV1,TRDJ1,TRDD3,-,CALGEGAEPWGGWTDKLIF,TGTGCTCTTGGGGAAGGGGCCGAGCCCTGGGGGGGCTGGACCGATAAACTCATCTTT
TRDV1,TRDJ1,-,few,CALGELTVLGHTDKLIF,TGTGCTCTTGGGGAACTTACGGTCCTGGGCCACACCGATAAACTCATCTTT
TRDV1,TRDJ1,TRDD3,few,CALGELQFLPLGDRIDKLIF,TGTGCTCTTGGGGAACTCCAATTCCTACCGCTGGGGGATAGGATCGATAAACTCATCTTT
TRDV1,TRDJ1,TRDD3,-,CALGEPVSPGGYRGTDELIF,TGTGCTCTTGGGGAACCAGTATCGCCTGGGGGATACAGGGGTACCGATGAACTCATCTTT
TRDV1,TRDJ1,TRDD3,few,CALGATFLPTPETGGYDKLIF,TGTGCTCTTGGGGCCACCTTCCTTCCTACTCCCGAGACTGGGGGATACGATAAACTCATCTTT
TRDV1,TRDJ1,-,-,CALGEFPPFRTDKLIF,TGTGCTCTTGGGGAATTCCCGCCTTTTAGGACCGATAAACTCATCTTT
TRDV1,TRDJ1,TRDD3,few,CALGTQASTTADGGYFAKLIF,TGTGCTCTTGGGACGCAGGCCTCTACTACGGCAGACGGGGGATACTTCGCTAAACTCATCTTT
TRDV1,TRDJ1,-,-,CALGPGLRVGTDKLIF,TGTGCTCTTGGGCCAGGTTTACGTGTTGGTACCGATAAACTCATCTTT
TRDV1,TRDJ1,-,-,CALGDRYDAGHPFHTDKLIF,TGTGCTCTTGGGGACCGATACGACGCGGGGCACCCTTTTCACACCGATAAACTCATCTTT
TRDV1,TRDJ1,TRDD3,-,CALGELKQSRILPTNWGIRTTDKLIF,TGTGCTCTTGGGGAACTAAAGCAATCGCGGATCCTTCCTACGAACTGGGGGATACGGACCACCGATAAACTCATCTTT